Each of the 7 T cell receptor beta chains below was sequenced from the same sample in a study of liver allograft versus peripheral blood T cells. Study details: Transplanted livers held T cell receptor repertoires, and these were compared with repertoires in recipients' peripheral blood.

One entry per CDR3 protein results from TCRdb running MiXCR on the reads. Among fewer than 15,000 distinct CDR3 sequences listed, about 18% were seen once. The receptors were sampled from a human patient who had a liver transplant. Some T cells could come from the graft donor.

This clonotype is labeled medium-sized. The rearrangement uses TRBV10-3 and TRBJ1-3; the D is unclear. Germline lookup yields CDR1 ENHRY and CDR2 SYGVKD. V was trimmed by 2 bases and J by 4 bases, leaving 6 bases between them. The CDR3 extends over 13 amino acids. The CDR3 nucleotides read TGTGCCATCAGTGAGGGACGCGGAAACACCATATATTTT. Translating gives CAISEGRGNTIYF.

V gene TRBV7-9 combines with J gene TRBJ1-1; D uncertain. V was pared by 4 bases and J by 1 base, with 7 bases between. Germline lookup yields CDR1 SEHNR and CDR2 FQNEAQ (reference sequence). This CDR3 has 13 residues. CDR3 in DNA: TGTGCCAGCAGCTATCAAGAGAACACTGAAGCTTTCTTT. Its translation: CASSYQENTEAFF.

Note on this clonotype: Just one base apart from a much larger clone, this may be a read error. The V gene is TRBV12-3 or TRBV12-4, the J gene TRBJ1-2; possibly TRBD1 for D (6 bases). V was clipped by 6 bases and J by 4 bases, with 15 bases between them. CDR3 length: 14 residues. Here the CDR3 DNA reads TGTGCCAGCAGATCCACAGGGCTGGGCTATGGCTACACCTTC. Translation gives CASRSTGLGYGYTF.

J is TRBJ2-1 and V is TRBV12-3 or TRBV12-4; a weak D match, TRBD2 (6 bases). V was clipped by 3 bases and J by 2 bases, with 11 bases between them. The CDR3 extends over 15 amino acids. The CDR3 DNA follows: TGTGCCAGCAGTTTTGTGGCGGGGCCCTACAATGAGCAGTTCTTC. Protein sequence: CASSFVAGPYNEQFF.

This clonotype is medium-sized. CDR3 loop: CASSTDDRYLEKLFF. CDR3 coding DNA: TGTGCCAGCAGCACCGACGACAGATACCTCGAAAAACTGTTTTTT. J is TRBJ1-4 and V is TRBV7-2, with a tentative D call TRBD1 (5 bases). CDR1 is SGHTA and CDR2 is FQGNSA in the germline V gene. V was trimmed by 5 bases and J by 8 bases, leaving 18 bases between them. The CDR3 length is 15 residues.

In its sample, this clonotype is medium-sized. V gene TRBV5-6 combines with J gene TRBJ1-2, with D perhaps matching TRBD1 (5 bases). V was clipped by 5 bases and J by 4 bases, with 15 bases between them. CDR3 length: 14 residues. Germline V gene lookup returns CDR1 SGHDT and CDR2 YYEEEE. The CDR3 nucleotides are TGTGCCAGCAGGCTCGGACAATCCGGCTATGGCTACACCTTC. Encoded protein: CASRLGQSGYGYTF.

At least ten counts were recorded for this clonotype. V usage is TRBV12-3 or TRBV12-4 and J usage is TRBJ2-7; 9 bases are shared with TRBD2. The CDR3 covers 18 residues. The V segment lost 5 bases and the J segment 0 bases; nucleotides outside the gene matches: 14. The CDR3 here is CASSPHDRLAVLSYEQYF. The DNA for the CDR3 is TGTGCCAGCAGTCCCCATGACAGACTAGCGGTGCTCTCCTACGAGCAGTACTTC.